This TCR beta chain was captured by sequencing in a study of cytomegalovirus exposure and HLA in healthy donors. General study results and limits: Prior analysis indicated that the majority of TCR beta V segments exhibited productivity approximately 87% or approximately 30% of the time. Exclusion as indistinguishable affected some V segments, including TRBV6-2 and TRBV6-3.

The PCR employed 60 Vbeta primers together with 13 Jbeta primers. The protocol was immunoSEQ multiplex PCR, while the TCRdb copy is restricted to in-frame clones and leaves out a portion. The table lists around 120,000 clones, roughly 82% of them singletons, with less than 4% in the top ten. The CDR3 consists of 15 residues. V shed 5 bases, J shed 2 bases, and the junction held 4 bases outside the gene matches. Looked up from germline, CDR1 is SQVTM and CDR2 is ANQGSEA. Concerning this clone: Its antigen is unidentified.

The sample comprised PBMCs. The chain employs TRBV29-1 and TRBJ2-7, with TRBD2 identical over 15 bases. This TCR was sampled from a human donor in good health. The CDR3 reads CSVPGTSGRPYEQYF. The DNA of the CDR3 is TGCAGCGTTCCCGGGACTAGCGGGAGGCCCTACGAGCAGTACTTC.